The 18 T cell receptor beta chains reported below all come from one sample, sequenced in a study of blood T cell repertoires in COVID-19. Only in-frame clones appear in the TCRdb table, and some are missing; sequencing was by immunoSEQ multiplex PCR. Of more than 150,000 clones in the sample, around four fifths are singletons; the top ten hold under 15%. Sequences were obtained from peripheral blood. The receptors shown here come from a man between 25 and 39 years old with active or convalescent COVID-19.

V is TRBV7-9 and J is TRBJ2-7; D is perhaps TRBD1 (7 bases). There are 13 residues in the CDR3. CDR1 and CDR2 from the germline V gene are SEHNR and FQNEAQ (reference sequence). V lost 1 base, J lost 6 bases, and 10 bases lay in between. CDR3 DNA sequence: TGTGCCAGCAGCTTAGACAGGGGAGGCGAGCAGTACGTC. Protein: CASSLDRGGEQYV.

The rearrangement links TRBV6-5 to TRBJ1-2; 9 bases map to TRBD1. The V segment lost 4 bases and the J segment 0 bases; nucleotides outside the gene matches: 6. The CDR3 is 16 amino acids. CDR1 MNHEY and CDR2 SVGAGI come from the germline V gene. The CDR3 nucleotides are TGTGCCAGCAGTTGGACAGGGGTCGGCTCTAACTATGGCTACACCTTC. Amino acid sequence: CASSWTGVGSNYGYTF.

This clone was counted once. The chain links TRBV19 to TRBJ1-1; tentative D call: TRBD1 (5 bases). This CDR3 region has 15 residues. Trimming took 3 bases from V and 0 from J, leaving 11 bases between them. Germline V lookup: CDR1 LNHDA, CDR2 SQIVND (reference sequence). The CDR3 is CASSMGLQVNTEAFF. CDR3 nucleotides: TGTGCCAGTAGTATGGGCCTACAGGTGAACACTGAAGCTTTCTTT.

This chain links TRBV6-6 with TRBJ2-3; the D gene is possibly TRBD2 (6 bases). The CDR3 length is 15 residues. V lost 4 bases and J lost 0, with 11 bases in between. The V gene's germline CDR1 is MNHNY and CDR2 SVGAGI (reference sequence). The CDR3 sequence is CASSSAGTSTDTQYF. The DNA of the CDR3 is TGTGCCAGCAGTTCCGCCGGGACTAGCACAGATACGCAGTATTTT.

The chain is built from TRBV30 and TRBJ1-3, with D perhaps matching TRBD1 (5 bases). This CDR3 spans 14 amino acids. The V end was cut by 3 bases, the J end by 4 bases, with 13 bases between. The germline V gene has CDR1 GTSNPN and CDR2 SVGIG (reference sequence). CDR3 sequence (DNA): TGTGCCTGGAGGGCCGGGACTCAAGGAAACACCATATATTTT. As protein: CAWRAGTQGNTIYF.

The genes are TRBV4-1 and TRBJ2-7; D possibly corresponds to TRBD2 (6 bases). Deletions cut 4 bases from V and 2 bases from J, with 12 bases between. The CDR3 totals 14 residues. Germline V gene lookup returns CDR1 MGHRA and CDR2 YSYEKL. The CDR3 spells CASSPDGEAYEQYF. CDR3 nucleotides: TGCGCCAGCAGCCCCGACGGGGAGGCCTACGAGCAGTACTTC.

The chain links TRBV7-2 to TRBJ1-5; D possibly corresponds to TRBD1 (6 bases). This CDR3 has 14 amino acids. V was cut by 5 bases and J by 3 bases, with 11 bases left in between. In germline, CDR1 is SGHTA, CDR2 FQGNSA. The CDR3 DNA reads as TGTGCCAGCAGCCCCTGGGGGCACAATCAGCCCCAGCATTTT. Protein: CASSPWGHNQPQHF.

The genes are TRBV25-1 and TRBJ1-2; tentative D call: TRBD1 (6 bases). Germline-derived CDR1 and CDR2 are MGHDK and SYGVNS. The length of the CDR3 is 13 residues. Between the trimmed V and J ends, which lost 7 bases and 7 bases, there was a span of 16 bases. CDR3 DNA sequence: TGTGCCAGCAAGACCGGGGGGCAGACTGGCTACACCTTC. Amino acids: CASKTGGQTGYTF.

The V gene is TRBV7-9, the J gene TRBJ1-6; TRBD1 matches at 7 bases. Trimming took 5 bases from V and 13 from J; bases not matched to a gene: 14. CDR3 length: 15 amino acids. Germline V gene lookup returns CDR1 SEHNR and CDR2 FQNEAQ (reference sequence). CDR3: CASSGAGTAPWPLHF. CDR3 bases: TGTGCCAGCAGCGGCGCCGGGACAGCTCCGTGGCCCCTCCACTTT.

This clone was counted once. The chain employs TRBV5-1 and TRBJ2-6, with D maybe TRBD1 (5 bases). CDR1 and CDR2 from the germline V gene are SGHRS and YFSETQ. The CDR3 totals 17 residues. The V end was cut by 0 bases, the J end by 0 bases, with 10 bases between. CDR3 in DNA: TGCGCCAGCAGCTTGGGGCAGGGTGTCTCTGGGGCCAACGTCCTGACTTTC. This sequence encodes CASSLGQGVSGANVLTF. Combining the CDR3 with reference TRBV5-1 and TRBJ2-6 gives the whole variable domain KAGVTQTPRYLIKTRGQQVTLSCSPISGHRSVSWYQQTPGQGLQFLFEYFSETQRNKGNFPGRFSGRQFSNSRSEMNVSTLELGDSALYLCASSLGQGVSGANVLTFGAGSRLTVL.

The chain links TRBV4-1 to TRBJ1-1; D gene uncertain. Trimming left V 0 bases short and J 1 base short, with 9 bases between. Germline CDR1 is MGHRA and CDR2 is YSYEKL. This CDR3 spans 15 amino acids. CDR3 DNA sequence: TGCGCCAGCAGCCAAGACCTAAGACAGAACACTGAAGCTTTCTTT. Residues: CASSQDLRQNTEAFF.

This chain connects TRBV28 to TRBJ1-5; no firm D call. CDR3 size: 15 residues. Germline-derived CDR1 and CDR2 are MDHEN and SYDVKM. The V gene lost 7 bases and the J gene lost 2 bases, with 15 bases spanning the gap. The CDR3 sequence is CASIDPGSGNQPQHF. The CDR3 DNA reads as TGTGCCAGCATCGACCCAGGATCCGGCAATCAGCCCCAGCATTTT.

V is TRBV10-2 and J is TRBJ1-1; 7 bases are a match to TRBD1. CDR3 size: 14 residues. Trimming took 3 bases from V and 1 from J; bases not matched to a gene: 2. Germline values: CDR1 WSHSY, CDR2 SAAADI. CDR3 coding DNA: TGCGCCAGCAGTGAAGGACAGGCGAACACTGAAGCTTTCTTT. Protein sequence: CASSEGQANTEAFF.

The gene calls are TRBV7-9 and TRBJ2-7, with D perhaps matching TRBD1 (5 bases). Germline lookup yields CDR1 SEHNR and CDR2 FQNEAQ (reference sequence). CDR3 length: 13 amino acids. V was cut by 1 base and J by 6 bases, with 10 bases left in between. DNA for the CDR3: TGTGCCAGCAGCTTAGAAGGGGCGGTCGAGCAGTACGTC. It codes for CASSLEGAVEQYV.

The chain joins TRBV5-4 to TRBJ2-7, with D possibly TRBD2 on 6 matching bases. The V end was cut by 3 bases, the J end by 7 bases, with 11 bases between. CDR1 SGHNT and CDR2 YYREEE come from the germline V gene (reference sequence). This CDR3 is 12 amino acids long. CDR3 nucleotides: TGTGCCAGCAGCTCCGGGGGAGAAGAGCAGTACGTC. Translated: CASSSGGEEQYV.

V and J are TRBV30 and TRBJ1-6; D uncertain. Trimming removed 5 bases at V and 14 bases at J, with 16 bases between. Germline V lookup: CDR1 GTSNPN, CDR2 SVGIG (reference sequence). This CDR3 is 12 amino acids long. CDR3 region: CAWAGLGETLHF. In nucleotides, the CDR3 is TGTGCCTGGGCTGGTTTAGGAGAGACCCTCCACTTT.

The chain links TRBV2 to TRBJ2-3; TRBD2 matches 11 bases. The CDR3 sequence is 18 residues long. Per germline, CDR1 SNHLY and CDR2 FYNNEI. V dropped 1 base and J dropped 3; count of bases not matched to a gene: 9. The DNA of the CDR3 is TGTGCCAGCAGTGAAGGGGCGGCTAGCGGGGGGCCGACAGATACGCAGTATTTT. Translating it yields CASSEGAASGGPTDTQYF. Drawing the rest from reference TRBV2 and TRBJ2-3, the complete variable domain is EPEVTQTPSHQVTQMGQEVILRCVPISNHLYFYWYRQILGQKVEFLVSFYNNEISEKSEIFDDQFSVERPDGSNFTLKIRSTKLEDSAMYFCASSEGAASGGPTDTQYFGPGTRLTVL.

The chain couples TRBV27 to TRBJ1-2; the match to TRBD1 covers 7 bases. CDR3 length equals 16 residues. Germline loops: CDR1 MNHEY, CDR2 SMNVEV (reference sequence). The ends lost 5 bases at V and 7 bases at J; junction bases unmatched: 16. The CDR3 reads CASSLTIPPGGSGYTF. In DNA, the CDR3 is TGTGCCAGCAGTCTAACTATCCCACCAGGGGGGAGTGGCTACACCTTC.